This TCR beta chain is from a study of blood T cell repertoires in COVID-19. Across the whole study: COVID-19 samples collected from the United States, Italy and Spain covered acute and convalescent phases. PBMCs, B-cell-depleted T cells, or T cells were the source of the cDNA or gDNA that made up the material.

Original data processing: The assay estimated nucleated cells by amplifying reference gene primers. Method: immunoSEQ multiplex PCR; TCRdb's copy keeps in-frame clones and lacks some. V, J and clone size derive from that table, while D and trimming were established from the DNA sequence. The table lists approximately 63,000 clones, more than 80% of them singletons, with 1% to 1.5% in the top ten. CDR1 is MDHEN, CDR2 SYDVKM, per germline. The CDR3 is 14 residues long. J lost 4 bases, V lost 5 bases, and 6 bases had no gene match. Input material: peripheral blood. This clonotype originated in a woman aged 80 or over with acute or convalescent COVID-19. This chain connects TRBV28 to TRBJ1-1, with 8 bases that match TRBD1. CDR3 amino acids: CASSRQGRGTEAFF. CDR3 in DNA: TGTGCCAGCAGTCGACAGGGGCGCGGCACTGAAGCTTTCTTT.